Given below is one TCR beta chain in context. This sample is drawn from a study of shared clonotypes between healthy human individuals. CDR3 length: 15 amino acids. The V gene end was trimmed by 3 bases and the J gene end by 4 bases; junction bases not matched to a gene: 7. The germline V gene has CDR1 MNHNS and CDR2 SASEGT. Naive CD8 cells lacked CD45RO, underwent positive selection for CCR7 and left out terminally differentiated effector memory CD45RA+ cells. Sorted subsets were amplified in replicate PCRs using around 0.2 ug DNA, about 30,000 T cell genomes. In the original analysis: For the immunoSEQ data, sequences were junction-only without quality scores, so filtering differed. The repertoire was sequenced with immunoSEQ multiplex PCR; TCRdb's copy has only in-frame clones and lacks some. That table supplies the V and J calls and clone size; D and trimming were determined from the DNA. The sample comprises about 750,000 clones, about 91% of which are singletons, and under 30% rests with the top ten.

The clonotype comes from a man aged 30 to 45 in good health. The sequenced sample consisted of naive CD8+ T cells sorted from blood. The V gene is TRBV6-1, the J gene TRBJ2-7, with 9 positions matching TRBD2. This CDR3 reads CASSEVASGTYEQYF. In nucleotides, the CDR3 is TGTGCCAGCAGTGAGGTCGCTAGCGGGACTTACGAGCAGTACTTC.